The sequence of this T cell receptor (beta chain) was determined in a study of metastatic and nonmetastatic thyroid tumors. Whole-study context: Repertoires were compared across blood and tumor or nodule tissue from malignant and benign thyroid patients.

Study findings and constraints: Across blood and tumor, TCR beta diversity in malignant thyroid tumors was reportedly significantly higher than in benign nodules.

TCRdb ran MiXCR on the PCR reads. The sample lists over 25,000 clones, roughly 4.2% occurring once. Each patient went into thyroid surgery without having received any treatment. This clone rates as medium-sized (0.01 to 0.1%). The antigen is undetermined. The clonotype was recovered from a female donor with papillary thyroid cancer or a benign thyroid nodule (not recorded which). Some clones in this sample may be carry-over from other donors' samples. Sequenced sample: blood.

CDR3 coding DNA: TGTGCCAGCACCCGCTGGGGACATGGCTACACCTTC. Residues: CASTRWGHGYTF. The chain uses TRBV6-1 and TRBJ1-2, with D possibly being TRBD1 (5 bases). CDR1 MNHNS and CDR2 SASEGT come from the germline V gene. The CDR3 is 12 residues long. Trimming took 7 bases from V and 6 from J, leaving 12 bases between them.